This TCR beta chain is drawn from a study of T cell changes during pregnancy in multiple sclerosis. Trimming shortened V by 6 bases and J by 1 base, and 6 bases separated the two germline ends. Germline V lookup: CDR1 SNHLY, CDR2 FYNNEI. CDR3 length: 12 amino acids. Libraries were prepared by immunoSEQ multiplex PCR; TCRdb keeps only in-frame clonotypes and omits some of them. The repertoire holds about 79,000 clones, with around nine tenths as singletons. The chain couples TRBV2 to TRBJ1-1; possibly TRBD1 for D (5 bases). The sequencing here drew on CD4+ T cells from peripheral blood mononuclear cells, taken in the second trimester of pregnancy. This TCR was recovered from a female donor with multiple sclerosis, enrolled in a pregnancy study. This CDR3 is CASRGGNTEAFF. In nucleotides, the CDR3 is TGTGCCAGCAGGGGGGGGAACACTGAAGCTTTCTTT.